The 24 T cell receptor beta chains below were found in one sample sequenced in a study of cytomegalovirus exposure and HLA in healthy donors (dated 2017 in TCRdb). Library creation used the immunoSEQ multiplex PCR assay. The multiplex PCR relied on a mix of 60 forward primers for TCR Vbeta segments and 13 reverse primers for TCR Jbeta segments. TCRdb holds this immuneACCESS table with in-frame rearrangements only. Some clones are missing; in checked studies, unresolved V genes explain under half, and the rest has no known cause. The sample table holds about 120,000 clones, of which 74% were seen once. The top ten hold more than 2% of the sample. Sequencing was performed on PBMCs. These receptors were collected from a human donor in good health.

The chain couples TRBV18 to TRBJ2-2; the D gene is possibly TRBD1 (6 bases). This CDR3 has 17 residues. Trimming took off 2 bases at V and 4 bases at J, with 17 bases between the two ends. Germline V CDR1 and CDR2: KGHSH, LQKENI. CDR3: CASSPTRTGLGTGELFF. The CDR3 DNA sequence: TGTGCCAGCTCACCAACCAGAACAGGGTTAGGCACCGGGGAGCTGTTTTTT.

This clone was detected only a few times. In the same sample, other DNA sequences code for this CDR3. The CDR3 here is CASSPGQGSYEQYF. The CDR3, as DNA: TGTGCCAGCTCACCGGGACAGGGTTCCTACGAGCAGTACTTC. The chain couples TRBV18 to TRBJ2-7, with 9 bases identical to TRBD1. Per germline, CDR1 KGHSH and CDR2 LQKENI. CDR3 length: 14 residues. The V segment lost 3 bases and the J segment 1 base; nucleotides outside the gene matches: 1.

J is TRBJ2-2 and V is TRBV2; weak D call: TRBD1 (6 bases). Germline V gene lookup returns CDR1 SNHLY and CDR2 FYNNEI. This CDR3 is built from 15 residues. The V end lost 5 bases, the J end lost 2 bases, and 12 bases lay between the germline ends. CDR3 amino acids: CASSTQGRNTGELFF. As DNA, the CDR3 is TGTGCCAGCAGTACGCAGGGGCGAAACACCGGGGAGCTGTTTTTT. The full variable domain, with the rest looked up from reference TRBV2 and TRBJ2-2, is EPEVTQTPSHQVTQMGQEVILRCVPISNHLYFYWYRQILGQKVEFLVSFYNNEISEKSEIFDDQFSVERPDGSNFTLKIRSTKLEDSAMYFCASSTQGRNTGELFFGEGSRLTVL.

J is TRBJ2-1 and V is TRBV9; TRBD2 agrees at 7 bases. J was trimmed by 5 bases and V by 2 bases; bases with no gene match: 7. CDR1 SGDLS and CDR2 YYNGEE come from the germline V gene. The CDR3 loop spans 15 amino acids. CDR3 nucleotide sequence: TGTGCCAGCAGCGTGAACGGGAGGCTGAACAATGAGCAGTTCTTC. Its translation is CASSVNGRLNNEQFF.

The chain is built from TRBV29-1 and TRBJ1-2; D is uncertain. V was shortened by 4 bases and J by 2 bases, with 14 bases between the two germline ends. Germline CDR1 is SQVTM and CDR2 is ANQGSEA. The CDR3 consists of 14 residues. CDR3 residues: CSVVFPVVNYGYTF. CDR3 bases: TGCAGCGTTGTGTTCCCGGTAGTCAACTATGGCTACACCTTC.

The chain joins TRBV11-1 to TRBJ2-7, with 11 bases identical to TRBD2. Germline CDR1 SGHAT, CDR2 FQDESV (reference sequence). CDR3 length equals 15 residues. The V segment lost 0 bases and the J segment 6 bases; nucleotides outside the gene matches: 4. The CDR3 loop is CASSLASSGRSEQYF. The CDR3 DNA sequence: TGTGCCAGCAGCTTAGCCTCTAGCGGGAGGTCCGAGCAGTACTTC.

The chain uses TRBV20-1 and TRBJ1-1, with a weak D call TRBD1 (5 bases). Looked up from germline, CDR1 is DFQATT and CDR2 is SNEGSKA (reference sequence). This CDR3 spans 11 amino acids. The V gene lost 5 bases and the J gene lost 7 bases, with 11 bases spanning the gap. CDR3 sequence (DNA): TGCAGTGCTCCATTCGACAGTGAAGCTTTCTTT. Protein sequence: CSAPFDSEAFF.

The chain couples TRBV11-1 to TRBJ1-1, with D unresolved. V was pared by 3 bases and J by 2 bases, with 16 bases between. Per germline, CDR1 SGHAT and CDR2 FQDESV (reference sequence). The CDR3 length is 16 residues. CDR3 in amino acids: CASSFEAGNSNTEAFF. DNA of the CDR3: TGTGCCAGCAGCTTCGAGGCCGGGAACTCTAACACTGAAGCTTTCTTT.

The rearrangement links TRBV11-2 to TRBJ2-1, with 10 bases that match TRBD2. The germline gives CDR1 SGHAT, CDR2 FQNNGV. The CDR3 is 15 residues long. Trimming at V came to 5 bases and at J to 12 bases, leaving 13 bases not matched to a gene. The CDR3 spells CASSQSSGSVKGQFF. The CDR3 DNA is TGTGCCAGCAGCCAATCTAGCGGGAGTGTTAAGGGGCAGTTCTTC. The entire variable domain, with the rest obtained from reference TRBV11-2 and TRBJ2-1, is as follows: EAGVAQSPRYKIIEKRQSVAFWCNPISGHATLYWYQQILGQGPKLLIQFQNNGVVDDSQLPKDRFSAERLKGVDSTLKIQPAKLEDSAVYLCASSQSSGSVKGQFFGPGTRLTVL.

CDR3 nucleotides: TGTGCCACGACTAGCGGATTCTACAATGAGCAGTTCTTC. This codes for CATTSGFYNEQFF. The rearrangement uses TRBV2 and TRBJ2-1; 9 bases are a match to TRBD2. The CDR3 is 13 amino acids. The J segment lost 3 bases and the V segment lost 10 bases, leaving 4 bases of the junction unmatched. Germline V gives CDR1 SNHLY, CDR2 FYNNEI.

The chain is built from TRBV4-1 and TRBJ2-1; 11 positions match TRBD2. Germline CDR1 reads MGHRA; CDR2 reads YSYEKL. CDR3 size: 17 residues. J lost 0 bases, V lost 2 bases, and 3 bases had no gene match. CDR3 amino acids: CASSQPTSGSSYNEQFF. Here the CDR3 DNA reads TGCGCCAGCAGCCAACCTACTAGCGGGAGCTCCTACAATGAGCAGTTCTTC.

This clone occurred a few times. The CDR3 DNA is TGTGCCTCAATCACGGACAGGGTCTATGGCTACACCTTC. Its protein is CASITDRVYGYTF. The chain employs TRBV30 and TRBJ1-2; 8 nucleotides align to TRBD1. With 7 bases clipped from V and 4 bases from J, the junction kept 8 bases outside the gene matches. CDR1 is GTSNPN, CDR2 SVGIG, per germline (reference sequence). The CDR3 runs 13 residues.

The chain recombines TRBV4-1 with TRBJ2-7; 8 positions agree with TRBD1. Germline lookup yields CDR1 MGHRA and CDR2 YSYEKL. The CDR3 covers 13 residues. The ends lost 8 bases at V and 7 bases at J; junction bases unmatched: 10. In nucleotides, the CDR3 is TGCGCCAGCCGGACCTTAACAGGGGGGGAGCAGTACTTC. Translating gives CASRTLTGGEQYF.

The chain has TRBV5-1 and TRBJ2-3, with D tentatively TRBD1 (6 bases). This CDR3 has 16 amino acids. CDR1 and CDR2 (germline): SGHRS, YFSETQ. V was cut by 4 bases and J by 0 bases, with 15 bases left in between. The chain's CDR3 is CASSLRQVLSTDTQYF. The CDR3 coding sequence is TGCGCCAGCAGCCTTCGACAGGTTTTAAGCACAGATACGCAGTATTTT. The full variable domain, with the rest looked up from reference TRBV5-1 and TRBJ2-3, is KAGVTQTPRYLIKTRGQQVTLSCSPISGHRSVSWYQQTPGQGLQFLFEYFSETQRNKGNFPGRFSGRQFSNSRSEMNVSTLELGDSALYLCASSLRQVLSTDTQYFGPGTRLTVL.

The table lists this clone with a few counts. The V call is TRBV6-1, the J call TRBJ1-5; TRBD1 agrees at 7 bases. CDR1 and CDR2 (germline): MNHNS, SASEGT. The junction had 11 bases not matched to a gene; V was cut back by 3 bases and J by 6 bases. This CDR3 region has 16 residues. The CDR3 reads CASSERMDRPGQPQHF. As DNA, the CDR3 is TGTGCCAGCAGTGAGAGGATGGACAGGCCCGGTCAGCCCCAGCATTTT.

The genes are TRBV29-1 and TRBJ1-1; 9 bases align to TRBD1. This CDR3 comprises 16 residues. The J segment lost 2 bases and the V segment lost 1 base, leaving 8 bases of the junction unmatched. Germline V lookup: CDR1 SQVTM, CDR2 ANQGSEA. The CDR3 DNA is TGCAGCGTTGAAGGGGTCGGGGGACAGGGCAACACTGAAGCTTTCTTT. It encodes CSVEGVGGQGNTEAFF.

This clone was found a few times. The CDR3 spells CASSFREGREQYF. Written as DNA, the CDR3 is TGTGCCAGCAGTTTTCGGGAGGGCCGCGAGCAGTACTTC. The rearrangement uses TRBV27 and TRBJ2-7; 8 positions agree with TRBD2. J was trimmed by 6 bases and V by 3 bases; bases with no gene match: 4. The germline gives CDR1 MNHEY, CDR2 SMNVEV (reference sequence). This CDR3 is 13 amino acids long.

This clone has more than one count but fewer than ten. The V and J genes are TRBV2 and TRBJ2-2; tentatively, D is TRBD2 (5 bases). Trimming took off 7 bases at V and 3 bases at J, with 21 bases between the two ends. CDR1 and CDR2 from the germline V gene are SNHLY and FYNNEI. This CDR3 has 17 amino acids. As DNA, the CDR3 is TGTGCCAGCAAGGCACGGCCGACCGGGATATACACCGGGGAGCTGTTTTTT. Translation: CASKARPTGIYTGELFF.

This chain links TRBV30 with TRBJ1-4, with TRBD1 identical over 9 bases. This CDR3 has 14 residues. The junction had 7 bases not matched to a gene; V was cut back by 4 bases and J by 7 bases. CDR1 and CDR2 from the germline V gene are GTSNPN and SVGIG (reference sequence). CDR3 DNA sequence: TGTGCCTGGACTACAGGGGGCGGCCGTGAAAAACTGTTTTTT. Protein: CAWTTGGGREKLFF.

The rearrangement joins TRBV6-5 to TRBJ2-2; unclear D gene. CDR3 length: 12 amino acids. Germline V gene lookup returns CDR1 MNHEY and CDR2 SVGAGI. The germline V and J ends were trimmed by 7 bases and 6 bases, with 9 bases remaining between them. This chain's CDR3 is CASKPQPGELFF. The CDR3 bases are TGTGCCAGCAAACCACAGCCCGGGGAGCTGTTTTTT.

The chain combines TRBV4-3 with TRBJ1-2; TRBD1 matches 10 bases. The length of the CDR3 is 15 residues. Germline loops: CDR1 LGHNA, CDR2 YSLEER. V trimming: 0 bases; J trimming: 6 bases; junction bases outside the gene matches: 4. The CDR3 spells CASSQDWDRGNGYTF. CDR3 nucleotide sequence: TGCGCCAGCAGCCAAGATTGGGACAGGGGCAATGGCTACACCTTC.

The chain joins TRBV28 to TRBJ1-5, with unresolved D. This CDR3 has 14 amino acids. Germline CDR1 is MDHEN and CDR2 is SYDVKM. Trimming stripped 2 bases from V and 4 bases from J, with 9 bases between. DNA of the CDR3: TGTGCCAGCAGTTTAAGCACCGTAAATCAGCCCCAGCATTTT. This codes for CASSLSTVNQPQHF.

CDR3: CASSQQGWRNSPLHF. In DNA, the CDR3 is TGTGCCAGCAGTCAGCAGGGTTGGCGTAATTCACCCCTCCACTTT. The V call is TRBV27, the J call TRBJ1-6; D may be TRBD1 (5 bases). V lost 5 bases, J lost 6 bases, and 14 bases lay in between. The CDR3 is 15 residues long. CDR1 and CDR2 from the germline V gene are MNHEY and SMNVEV (reference sequence).

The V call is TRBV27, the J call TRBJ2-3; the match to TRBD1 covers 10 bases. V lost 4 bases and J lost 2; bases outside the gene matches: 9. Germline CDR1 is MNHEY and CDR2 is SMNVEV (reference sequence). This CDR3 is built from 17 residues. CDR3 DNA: TGTGCCAGCAGTTCACGACAGGGGGCCCTCCCCACAGATACGCAGTATTTT. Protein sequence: CASSSRQGALPTDTQYF.